The TCR beta chain described here comes from a study of technical replicates of blood from a few donors. CDR1 and CDR2 from the germline V gene are MNHEY and SMNVEV (reference sequence). The CDR3 runs to 15 residues. V dropped 3 bases and J dropped 4 bases, with 16 bases sitting between them. Data came from immunoSEQ multiplex PCR; TCRdb stores just in-frame clones and leaves some out. The table has 75,000 to 95,000 clones, 90% to 97% seen once. The TCR originated in a human donor in good health. The genes are TRBV27 and TRBJ2-7; perhaps TRBD1 as D (6 bases). The material sequenced was T cells isolated from PBMCs. CDR3 sequence reads: CASSFGGPRPYEQYF. The CDR3, as DNA: TGTGCCAGCAGTTTTGGGGGCCCCAGACCTTACGAGCAGTACTTC.